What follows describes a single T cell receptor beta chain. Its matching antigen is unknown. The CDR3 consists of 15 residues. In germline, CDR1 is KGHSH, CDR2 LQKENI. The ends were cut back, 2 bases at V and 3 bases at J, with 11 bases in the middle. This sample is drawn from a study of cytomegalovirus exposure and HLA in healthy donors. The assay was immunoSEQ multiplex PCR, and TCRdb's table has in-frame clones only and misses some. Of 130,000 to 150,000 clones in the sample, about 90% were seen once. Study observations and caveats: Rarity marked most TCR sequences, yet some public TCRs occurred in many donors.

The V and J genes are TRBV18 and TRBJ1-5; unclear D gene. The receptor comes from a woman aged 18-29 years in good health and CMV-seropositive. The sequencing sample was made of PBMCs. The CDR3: CASSPRGSLNQPQHF. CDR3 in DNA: TGTGCCAGCTCACCAAGAGGTTCACTCAATCAGCCCCAGCATTTT.